The 10 T cell receptor beta chains given below trace back to one sample, sequenced in a study of shared clonotypes between healthy human individuals. Only in-frame clones appear in the TCRdb table, and some are missing; sequencing was by immunoSEQ multiplex PCR. Found here are 2,500,000 or so clones, approximately 90% of them singletons; the top ten hold over 0.12%. Sequencing was done on a sample of naive CD4+ T cells sorted from blood. As to subset: CD45RA+ positively selected. Receptors originate from a man between 18 and 35 years old in good health.

The chain carries TRBV6-5 and TRBJ1-3; D gene ambiguous. Looked up from germline, CDR1 is MNHEY and CDR2 is SVGAGI. Deletions cut 4 bases from V and 0 bases from J, with 7 bases between. There are 14 residues in the CDR3. CDR3 in amino acids: CASSSSFSGNTIYF. The DNA of the CDR3 is TGTGCCAGCAGTTCAAGTTTCTCTGGAAACACCATATATTTT.

The chain combines TRBV5-4 with TRBJ2-5, with D perhaps TRBD1 (6 bases). V was trimmed by 0 bases and J by 2 bases, leaving 11 bases between them. Germline assignment: CDR1 SGHNT and CDR2 YYREEE (reference sequence). The CDR3 has 15 residues. CDR3 in amino acids: CASSLVSTGQETQYF. DNA of the CDR3: TGTGCCAGCAGCTTGGTATCAACAGGGCAAGAGACCCAGTACTTC.

The chain recombines TRBV9 with TRBJ2-2; 7 bases match TRBD2. Germline loops: CDR1 SGDLS, CDR2 YYNGEE. The CDR3 spans 15 residues. V gave up 3 bases and J gave up 6 bases; unmatched junction bases: 8. The CDR3 DNA follows: TGTGCCAGCAGCGCGGCGGGAGCTTTTCCCGGGGAGCTGTTTTTT. Translating gives CASSAAGAFPGELFF.

With regard to this clone: The junction shows a germline mismatch at one end, possibly a read error. The chain uses TRBV19 and TRBJ2-2; TRBD1 might be the D (5 bases). The CDR3 totals 15 residues. Germline V CDR1 and CDR2: LNHDA, SQIVND (reference sequence). The CDR3 reads CASTIGVPNTGELFF. The CDR3 DNA reads TGTGCCAGTACTATAGGGGTTCCGAACACCGGGGAGCTGTTTTTT.

The V call is TRBV5-1, the J call TRBJ2-3; 9 bases match TRBD1. Germline V lookup: CDR1 SGHRS, CDR2 YFSETQ. V was pared by 4 bases and J by 4 bases, with 4 bases of the junction left unmatched. The CDR3 is 14 residues long. The CDR3 bases are TGCGCCAGCAGCATCGACAGGGGGGCAGATACGCAGTATTTT. It yields the protein CASSIDRGADTQYF.

V gene TRBV2 combines with J gene TRBJ2-4; D possibly uses TRBD1 or TRBD2 (5 bases each). From germline, CDR1 is SNHLY and CDR2 FYNNEI. The CDR3 contains 14 residues. The germline V and J ends were trimmed by 3 bases and 6 bases, with 12 bases remaining between them. The CDR3 bases are TGTGCCAGCAGTGAGTGGGGACCGAGAAACATTCAGTACTTC. This sequence encodes CASSEWGPRNIQYF.

This clone was seen a handful of times. This chain uses TRBV10-1 with TRBJ1-2; D gene ambiguous. V was shortened by 6 bases and J by 1 base, with 15 bases between the two germline ends. This CDR3 comprises 15 residues. Germline V gene sequence: CDR1 WNHNN, CDR2 SYGVQD (reference sequence). The CDR3 region has the DNA TGCGCCAGCAGCTACGCCCCGGGAGGTAACTATGGCTACACCTTC. Translating gives CASSYAPGGNYGYTF.

The chain combines TRBV5-4 with TRBJ2-5; no clear D gene. Trimming took off 1 base at V and 0 bases at J, with 4 bases between the two ends. The CDR3 loop spans 13 amino acids. CDR1 and CDR2 (germline): SGHNT, YYREEE (reference sequence). CDR3 loop: CASSLIYQETQYF. The CDR3 DNA follows: TGTGCCAGCAGCTTGATATACCAAGAGACCCAGTACTTC.

The chain combines TRBV6-5 with TRBJ2-7; 11 nucleotides agree with TRBD2. Germline trimming cut 4 bases from V and 4 bases from J; bases unmatched to any gene: 6. Germline values: CDR1 MNHEY, CDR2 SVGAGI. This CDR3 region has 15 residues. CDR3 loop: CASSSGGLAEYEQYF. CDR3 coding DNA: TGTGCCAGCAGTTCCGGGGGACTAGCGGAATACGAGCAGTACTTC.

The chain carries TRBV4-1 and TRBJ2-3; D remains unclear. Per the germline V gene, CDR1 is MGHRA and CDR2 is YSYEKL. CDR3 length: 15 residues. Deletions cut 1 base from V and 1 base from J, with 9 bases between. The CDR3 nucleotides are TGCGCCAGCAGCCAAGTGTTCTGGGGCACAGATACGCAGTATTTT. This gives the protein CASSQVFWGTDTQYF.